This entry concerns a single T cell receptor (beta chain). Its specificity is unknown. These data belong to a study of radiotherapy plus CTLA-4 blockade in lung cancer. Looking at the study overall: Disease control was achieved by approximately 32% of patients, and objective responses by 18%.

Whole-study results and caveats: With interferon-beta, early dynamics of blood T cell clones were reported to best predict response. There was expansion of tumor-derived TCR clones in blood after radiotherapy plus ipilimumab.

In chemo-refractory metastatic non-small-cell lung cancer, patients got ipilimumab CTLA-4 blockade together with focal radiation. Trimming took 7 bases from V and 1 from J, leaving 11 bases between them. CDR3 size: 14 residues. Germline-derived CDR1 and CDR2 are SGHTS and YDEGEE. Method: immunoSEQ multiplex PCR; TCRdb's copy keeps in-frame clones and lacks some. The sample gives around 50,000 clones, about 86% of which show up once; about 17% is in the top ten. The V call is TRBV5-8, the J call TRBJ2-2, with D possibly matching TRBD2 (5 bases). The sequencing used peripheral blood, collected from a patient treated with radiotherapy plus ipilimumab. The TCR originated in a human donor with non-small cell lung cancer that progressed on radiotherapy plus ipilimumab. Some clones in this sample may be carry-over from other donors' samples. For the CDR3, the DNA is TGTGCCAGCCCTGGACTTCTGAACACCGGGGAGCTGTTTTTT. This translates into CASPGLLNTGELFF.